The 30 T cell receptor beta chains below come from one sample, sequenced in a study of cytomegalovirus exposure and HLA in healthy donors. Amplification used 60 Vbeta primers and 13 Jbeta primers. Data came from immunoSEQ multiplex PCR; TCRdb stores just in-frame clones and leaves some out. The table records about 140,000 clones, about three quarters of them present only once. Sequenced sample: PBMCs. The receptors derive from a woman in her 40s in good health and CMV-seronegative.

The genes are TRBV5-1 and TRBJ2-2, with D possibly being TRBD1 (6 bases). V lost 0 bases and J lost 4, with 13 bases in between. Germline values: CDR1 SGHRS, CDR2 YFSETQ. The CDR3 consists of 16 residues. The CDR3 is CASSLAQGSFTGELFF. The CDR3 DNA sequence: TGCGCCAGCAGCTTGGCACAGGGATCGTTCACCGGGGAGCTGTTTTTT.

The chain recombines TRBV21-1 with TRBJ1-1. TRBV21-1 is a listed pseudogene. The CDR3 consists of 19 residues. CDR3 coding DNA: TGTGCCAGCAGCAAAGAAAGTGCGGGCAGCGGTCTTTGCGACACTGAAGCTTTCTTT. It specifies CASSKESAGSGLCDTEAFF.

The chain uses TRBV4-1 and TRBJ1-5, with D unresolved. Per germline, CDR1 MGHRA and CDR2 YSYEKL. Trimming removed 0 bases from V and 4 bases from J, with 10 bases in between. The CDR3 length is 15 residues. The CDR3 reads CASSQEVRGNQPQHF. The DNA of the CDR3 is TGCGCCAGCAGCCAAGAAGTAAGAGGAAATCAGCCCCAGCATTTT.

As DNA, the CDR3 is TGTGCCAGCAGCCCCCGGGGGACAGAGCCCAACTATGGCTACACCTTC. Residues: CASSPRGTEPNYGYTF. The J gene is TRBJ1-2, the V gene TRBV11-2; 7 nucleotides align to TRBD1. CDR1 is SGHAT and CDR2 is FQNNGV in the germline V gene. The CDR3 has 16 amino acids. The V and J ends lost 5 bases and 2 bases, in that order; junction bases with no gene match: 11.

The table lists this clone with a few counts. J is TRBJ2-5 and V is TRBV4-1; 8 nucleotides align to TRBD2. The CDR3 length is 16 residues. The germline gives CDR1 MGHRA, CDR2 YSYEKL. The junction had 6 bases not matched to a gene; V was cut back by 0 bases and J by 3 bases. The CDR3 spells CASSQEWRGAKETQYF. In nucleotides, the CDR3 is TGCGCCAGCAGCCAAGAGTGGCGGGGGGCGAAAGAGACCCAGTACTTC.

The chain is built from TRBV4-1 and TRBJ2-2, with D hard to call. This CDR3 has 12 residues. Germline lookup yields CDR1 MGHRA and CDR2 YSYEKL. V shed 7 bases and J shed 3 bases, with 6 bases lying between them. DNA of the CDR3: TGCGCCAGCATCCGGGACACCGGGGAGCTGTTTTTT. This codes for CASIRDTGELFF.

CDR3 loop: CASSLTPGESYGYTF. CDR3 DNA sequence: TGTGCCAGCAGCCTAACTCCAGGGGAAAGCTATGGCTACACCTTC. The chain is built from TRBV7-2 and TRBJ1-2, with D perhaps TRBD1 (6 bases). The length of the CDR3 is 15 residues. V shed 5 bases and J shed 4 bases, with 17 bases lying between them. Germline V gene sequence: CDR1 SGHTA, CDR2 FQGNSA.

The rearrangement uses TRBV19 and TRBJ2-7; 8 bases are a match to TRBD1. This CDR3 comprises 16 residues. V shed 0 bases and J 5 bases; nucleotides not matched to a gene: 9. The germline V gene encodes CDR1 LNHDA and CDR2 SQIVND (reference sequence). CDR3: CASSIDGFQGANEQYF. The CDR3 coding sequence is TGTGCCAGTAGTATAGATGGTTTCCAGGGGGCAAACGAGCAGTACTTC.

This rearrangement joins TRBV5-1 to TRBJ2-5; D not resolved. This CDR3 region has 13 residues. V lost 0 bases to trimming and J lost 5 bases, with 8 bases between them. Germline loops: CDR1 SGHRS, CDR2 YFSETQ. CDR3 nucleotide sequence: TGCGCCAGCAGCTTGGTCTTGAGGGAGACCCAGTACTTC. It yields the protein CASSLVLRETQYF.

This rearrangement joins TRBV19 to TRBJ1-5, with D maybe TRBD1 (5 bases). This CDR3 is 13 amino acids long. Trimming shortened V by 8 bases and J by 6 bases, and 14 bases separated the two germline ends. Germline-derived CDR1 and CDR2 are LNHDA and SQIVND (reference sequence). CDR3 nucleotides: TGTGCCAGTGGGACCCCGGGAGGTCAGCCCCAGCATTTT. Protein sequence: CASGTPGGQPQHF.

Comments on this clone: A junction end diverges from the germline sequence, so it may reflect a read error. The chain joins TRBV6-5 to TRBJ2-3, with TRBD1 identical over 8 bases. Germline CDR1 and CDR2: MNHEY and SVGAGI. This CDR3 comprises 15 residues. CDR3 DNA sequence: TGTGCCAGCAGTTACTCGTGGCAGGGGGCAGATACGCGGTATTTT. Translated, it gives CASSYSWQGADTRYF.

The chain carries TRBV29-1 and TRBJ2-7, with TRBD2 identical over 8 bases. The CDR3 totals 15 residues. Germline CDR1 reads SQVTM; CDR2 reads ANQGSEA. J gave up 3 bases and V 4 bases, and 11 bases lay outside the gene matches. CDR3 DNA: TGCAGCGTTGGGAGTTTCCGGGGGGGCGGCTACGAGCAGTACTTC. Its protein is CSVGSFRGGGYEQYF.

The chain employs TRBV5-6 and TRBJ2-3; tentative D call: TRBD1 (6 bases). V lost 4 bases and J 4 bases, leaving 16 bases between the germline ends. This CDR3 is built from 15 residues. CDR1 and CDR2 from the germline V gene are SGHDT and YYEEEE. The CDR3 loop is CASSPRQVISDTQYF. The CDR3 DNA is TGTGCCAGCAGCCCCCGACAGGTTATTTCAGATACGCAGTATTTT. Combining the CDR3 with reference TRBV5-6 and TRBJ2-3 gives the whole variable domain DAGVTQSPTHLIKTRGQQVTLRCSPKSGHDTVSWYQQALGQGPQFIFQYYEEEERQRGNFPDRFSGHQFPNYSSELNVNALLLGDSALYLCASSPRQVISDTQYFGPGTRLTVL.

This clone was seen more than once but under ten times. V usage is TRBV4-3 and J usage is TRBJ1-1; D unclear. CDR1 is LGHNA, CDR2 YSLEER, per germline. This CDR3 is 15 amino acids long. Trimming shortened V by 0 bases and J by 1 base, and 9 bases separated the two germline ends. The CDR3 DNA is TGCGCCAGCAGCCAAGATCTCGCAGAGAACACTGAAGCTTTCTTT. Translated, it gives CASSQDLAENTEAFF.

This chain connects TRBV19 to TRBJ1-5; D remains unclear. V gave up 0 bases and J gave up 3 bases, with 12 bases separating them. Per the germline V gene, CDR1 is LNHDA and CDR2 is SQIVND (reference sequence). There are 16 residues in the CDR3. The CDR3 DNA reads TGTGCCAGTAGTATAGAGGCAGTCAGTGTCAATCAGCCCCAGCATTTT. This codes for CASSIEAVSVNQPQHF. Using reference TRBV19 and TRBJ1-5 for the parts outside the CDR3, the full variable domain is DGGITQSPKYLFRKEGQNVTLSCEQNLNHDAMYWYRQDPGQGLRLIYYSQIVNDFQKGDIAEGYSVSREKKESFPLTVTSAQKNPTAFYLCASSIEAVSVNQPQHFGDGTRLSIL.

The rearrangement links TRBV29-1 to TRBJ1-2; no clear D. The germline gives CDR1 SQVTM, CDR2 ANQGSEA. Deletions cut 7 bases from V and 7 bases from J, with 13 bases between. The CDR3 has 11 residues. CDR3 residues: CSAPSHGGYTF. The CDR3 DNA reads as TGCAGCGCCCCGAGCCATGGTGGCTACACCTTC.

The chain links TRBV10-1 to TRBJ2-1; 7 nucleotides agree with TRBD2. The CDR3 loop spans 14 amino acids. Germline V CDR1 and CDR2: WNHNN, SYGVQD (reference sequence). J gave up 7 bases and V 5 bases, and 8 bases lay outside the gene matches. CDR3 coding DNA: TGCGCCAGCAGTCGGGACGGGGGGTCAAATGAGCAGTTCTTC. Its protein product is CASSRDGGSNEQFF.

V gene TRBV4-2 combines with J gene TRBJ2-1, with 14 bases lining up with TRBD2. This CDR3 is built from 18 residues. Germline-derived CDR1 and CDR2 are LGHNA and YNFKEQ. Germline trimming cut 2 bases from V and 10 bases from J; bases unmatched to any gene: 13. The CDR3 loop reads CASSQSGPGLAGDPEQFF. The CDR3 DNA sequence: TGTGCCAGCAGCCAATCCGGACCGGGACTAGCGGGGGACCCAGAGCAGTTCTTC.

This clone has only one observation. The genes are TRBV11-2 and TRBJ2-2; 7 positions match TRBD1. CDR1 is SGHAT, CDR2 FQNNGV, per germline. The J segment lost 4 bases and the V segment lost 3 bases, leaving 2 bases of the junction unmatched. CDR3 size: 14 residues. In DNA form, the CDR3 reads TGTGCCAGCAGCTTCGCAGGGGGCACCGGGGAGCTGTTTTTT. Translation: CASSFAGGTGELFF.

V gene TRBV5-1 combines with J gene TRBJ2-1, with 8 bases matching TRBD2. J lost 3 bases, V lost 4 bases, and 6 bases had no gene match. CDR1 and CDR2 (germline): SGHRS, YFSETQ. The CDR3 has 15 amino acids. The CDR3 DNA reads TGCGCCAGCAGCAGGAGCGGGGGCGACTACAATGAGCAGTTCTTC. Protein: CASSRSGGDYNEQFF.

The chain joins TRBV18 to TRBJ1-5, with TRBD1 identical over 9 bases. Germline V lookup: CDR1 KGHSH, CDR2 LQKENI. J was trimmed by 4 bases and V by 3 bases; bases with no gene match: 4. The CDR3 has 15 amino acids. As DNA, the CDR3 is TGTGCCAGCTCACCGTTACAGGGGGCTAATCAGCCCCAGCATTTT. This encodes CASSPLQGANQPQHF.

The rearrangement links TRBV21-1 to TRBJ2-6; the table's TRBD2 call for D was not verified on the DNA. TRBV21-1 constitutes a pseudogene. The CDR3 spans 14 residues. CDR3 DNA sequence: TGTGCCAGCAACGGGAGCTCTGGGGCCAACGTCCTGACTTTC. This codes for CASNGSSGANVLTF.

The rearrangement joins TRBV7-3 to TRBJ2-3; TRBD2 aligns across 8 bases. CDR1 and CDR2 from the germline V gene are SGHTA and FQGTGA. This CDR3 is built from 19 residues. J lost 0 bases, V lost 1 base, and 12 bases had no gene match. The CDR3 sequence is CASSLNPFGSSGSTDTQYF. The CDR3 DNA sequence: TGTGCCAGCAGCTTAAATCCGTTCGGGTCTAGCGGGAGCACAGATACGCAGTATTTT.

V and J are TRBV5-8 and TRBJ1-5, with 12 bases aligning to TRBD1. The J segment lost 6 bases and the V segment lost 3 bases, leaving 1 base of the junction unmatched. The germline V gene has CDR1 SGHTS and CDR2 YDEGEE. CDR3 length: 14 amino acids. The CDR3: CASSSGQGAQPQHF. Here the CDR3 DNA reads TGTGCCAGCAGCTCGGGACAGGGGGCTCAGCCCCAGCATTTT.

The genes are TRBV6-1 and TRBJ1-2; 7 bases map to TRBD1. V shed 6 bases and J 4 bases; nucleotides not matched to a gene: 5. Germline V gene data show CDR1 as MNHNS and CDR2 as SASEGT. The CDR3 is made up of 13 amino acids. Here the CDR3 DNA reads TGTGCCAGCAGGATAACAGGGGCCTATGGCTACACCTTC. This translates into CASRITGAYGYTF.

V usage is TRBV6-6 and J usage is TRBJ2-1; 8 bases map to TRBD1. J was trimmed by 8 bases and V by 4 bases; bases with no gene match: 4. This CDR3 contains 13 residues. Germline V gene data show CDR1 as MNHNY and CDR2 as SVGAGI (reference sequence). The DNA for the CDR3 is TGTGCCAGCAGTTTGACAGGGGAGGATGAGCAGTTCTTC. The encoded protein is CASSLTGEDEQFF.

J is TRBJ1-1 and V is TRBV5-5; 11 nucleotides match TRBD1. V shed 4 bases, J shed 6 bases, and the junction held 2 bases outside the gene matches. The CDR3 contains 13 residues. Per germline, CDR1 SGHKS and CDR2 YYEKEE (reference sequence). The CDR3 DNA reads TGTGCCAGCAGCCCGGGACAGGGGGCTGAAGCTTTCTTT. Translating gives CASSPGQGAEAFF.

V gene TRBV6-1 combines with J gene TRBJ1-2; 8 bases agree with TRBD1. Losses at the gene ends were 6 bases for V and 2 bases for J; bases not matched to a gene: 5. There are 14 residues in the CDR3. The V gene's germline CDR1 is MNHNS and CDR2 SASEGT. In nucleotides, the CDR3 is TGTGCCAGCAGGGCAGGGGGCGCAAACTATGGCTACACCTTC. Protein: CASRAGGANYGYTF.

This chain joins TRBV5-1 and TRBJ2-2, with D perhaps TRBD1 (6 bases). Germline V gives CDR1 SGHRS, CDR2 YFSETQ. The CDR3 extends over 17 amino acids. Trimming left V 0 bases short and J 1 base short, with 13 bases between. The CDR3 sequence is CASSLDPGTRNTGELFF. CDR3 DNA sequence: TGCGCCAGCAGCTTGGACCCCGGGACACGGAACACCGGGGAGCTGTTTTTT.

This chain uses TRBV29-1 with TRBJ2-1; a possible D gene is TRBD2 (6 bases). The V end was cut by 0 bases, the J end by 2 bases, with 17 bases between. The V gene's germline CDR1 is SQVTM and CDR2 ANQGSEA. The length of the CDR3 is 17 residues. DNA of the CDR3: TGCAGCGTTGAAGATCTGGAGGGTGTGCGGACCTACAATGAGCAGTTCTTC. Its protein product is CSVEDLEGVRTYNEQFF.